This TCR beta chain comes out of a study of Ad26.COV2.S vaccination and SARS-CoV-2 variants (dated by TCRdb to about 2021). For context, the study as a whole: Donors in the vaccine arm were drawn from COV1001, a phase I-IIa trial of Ad26.COV2.S in healthy adults that was multicentre, randomized, double-blind and placebo-controlled. Ad26.COV2.S was administered intramuscularly at 5 x 10^10 or 1 x 10^11 viral particles, either as a single shot or as two shots given 56 days apart. TCRbeta repertoire sequencing was used to assess the specificity and breadth of SARS-CoV-2-reactive T cell receptors after Ad26.COV2.S vaccination. A total of approximately 30 samples were included in the TCR-sequenced set, comprising around 19 Ad26.COV2.S vaccine recipients, 5 placebo recipients and 8 SARS-CoV-2 convalescent individuals. Participants in the trial were split at random into five groups of five each, receiving low-dose or high-dose Ad26.COV2.S once or twice, or else placebo on both occasions. Investigators remained blinded to trial group allocation during experiments and outcome assessment. Results the study describes overall, beyond this receptor: Higher spike-specific TCR breadth was observed in Ad26.COV2.S recipients than in placebo recipients (P = 0.0014). Vaccine and placebo recipients had comparable non-spike TCR breadth, which fits with the vaccine containing only spike. Substantial breadth of spike-specific CD8+ and CD4+ T cell responses was reported after vaccination. According to the authors, total T cell responses may have been underestimated by the TCR breadth and depth analyses. The study was not powered to compare responses between vaccine doses or regimens.

The sample's treatment or condition, from its label and the paper: about 20 received Ad26.COV2.S at low or high dose, single or two shots; a few received placebo; per-sample allocation not given. Repertoires of vaccine and placebo recipients were sequenced from samples collected on day 63 after the first injection. Between 29 July and 7 August 2020, Cohort 1b enrolled some 25 adults aged 18-55 years at one site in Boston, USA. As a vaccine, Ad26.COV2.S was a replication-incompetent adenovirus type 26 vector that expressed a prefusion-stabilized SARS-CoV-2 spike protein derived from the original Wuhan strain. The immunoSEQ Assay was the method used to sequence TCRbeta CDR3 regions. After extraction, genomic DNA underwent amplification by bias-controlled multiplex PCR, followed by high-throughput sequencing. The study's processing was this. Collapsing and filtering of sequences were performed to quantify the absolute abundance of each unique TCRbeta CDR3 region. T cell fraction was estimated by normalizing TCRbeta template counts to usable DNA, with usable DNA measured through amplification of reference genes found in all nucleated cells. Repertoire TCRs were annotated as SARS-CoV-2-specific by exact matching of V gene, CDR3 amino acid sequence and J gene to a known reactive TCR set. The reference SARS-CoV-2 TCR set came from MIRA and was filtered for enrichment in COVID-19-positive ImmuneCODE repertoires, removing public or cross-reactive TCRs. Using the MIRA antigens, annotated TCRs were further analysed by specific ORF or by position within an ORF. Depth was the summed frequency of annotated unique rearrangements, while breadth was defined as annotated unique rearrangements over total unique productive rearrangements. Two-sided Wilcoxon rank-sum tests were applied when comparing TCR breadth between groups. This is the immuneACCESS table as TCRdb keeps it, with only in-frame sequences that have V and J called. A part of the clones is gone; compared with another copy, unresolved V genes explain less than half, and the rest is unexplained. That table is the source of V, J and clone size, and D and trimming were worked out from the DNA. This sample lists 350,000 to 400,000 clones; roughly nine tenths were detected once. Of the sample, roughly 3% falls within the top ten clones.

The CDR3 contains 12 residues, cysteine and phenylalanine counted. The CDR3 DNA has 36 bases and is translated from base 1. A distance of 5 bases separates the germline ends of V and J, which lose 1 base and 3 bases respectively. Reading the germline V gene gives CDR1 SGHRS and CDR2 YFSETQ. With respect to this clone: Its antigen remains unidentified. Within one base of it there is no much larger clone, and no base qualities were kept.

This clonotype was obtained from a person aged 18 to 59 who received the Ad26.COV2.S COVID-19 vaccine or a placebo. This receptor chain uses TRBV5-1 and TRBJ2-7, with the D segment identity uncertain. Material: peripheral blood, obtained in a trial of Ad26.COV2.S vaccine versus placebo. The nucleotide sequence is TGCGCCAGCAGCTTGAAAAGCTACGAGCAGTACTTC. The resulting protein is CASSLKSYEQYF.